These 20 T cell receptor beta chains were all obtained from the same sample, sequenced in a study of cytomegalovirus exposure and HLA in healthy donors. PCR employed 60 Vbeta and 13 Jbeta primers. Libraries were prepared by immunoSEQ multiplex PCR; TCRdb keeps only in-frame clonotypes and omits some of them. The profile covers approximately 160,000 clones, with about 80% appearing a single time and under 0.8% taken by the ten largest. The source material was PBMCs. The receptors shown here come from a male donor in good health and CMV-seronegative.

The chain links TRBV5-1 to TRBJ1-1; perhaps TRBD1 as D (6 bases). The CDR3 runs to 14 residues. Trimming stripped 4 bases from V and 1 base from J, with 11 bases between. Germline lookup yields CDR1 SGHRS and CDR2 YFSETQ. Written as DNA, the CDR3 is TGCGCCAGCAGCGGAGGACAGAGGAACACTGAAGCTTTCTTT. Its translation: CASSGGQRNTEAFF. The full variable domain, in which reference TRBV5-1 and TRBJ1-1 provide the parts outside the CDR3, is KAGVTQTPRYLIKTRGQQVTLSCSPISGHRSVSWYQQTPGQGLQFLFEYFSETQRNKGNFPGRFSGRQFSNSRSEMNVSTLELGDSALYLCASSGGQRNTEAFFGQGTRLTVV.

The CDR3 loop is CASSDGTGTQPQHF. CDR3 DNA sequence: TGTGCCAGCAGTGACGGGACAGGTACGCAGCCCCAGCATTTT. This chain uses TRBV2 with TRBJ1-5; TRBD1 matches 8 bases. CDR3 length: 14 amino acids. The germline V gene has CDR1 SNHLY and CDR2 FYNNEI. With V trimmed by 3 bases and J by 7 bases, 5 bases remained unmatched.

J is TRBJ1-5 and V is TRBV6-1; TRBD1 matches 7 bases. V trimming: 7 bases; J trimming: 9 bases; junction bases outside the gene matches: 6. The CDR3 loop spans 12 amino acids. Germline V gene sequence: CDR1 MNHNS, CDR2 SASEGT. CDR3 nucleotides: TGTGCCAGCACCGAGACAGGGAGGCCCCAGCATTTT. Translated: CASTETGRPQHF.

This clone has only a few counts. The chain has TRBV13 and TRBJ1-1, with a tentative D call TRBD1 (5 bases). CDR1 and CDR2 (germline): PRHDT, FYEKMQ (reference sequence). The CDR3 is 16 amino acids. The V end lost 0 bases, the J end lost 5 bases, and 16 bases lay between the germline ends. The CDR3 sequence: CASSLGLGGEGTEAFF. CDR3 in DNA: TGTGCCAGCAGCTTAGGCTTGGGGGGTGAAGGTACTGAAGCTTTCTTT.

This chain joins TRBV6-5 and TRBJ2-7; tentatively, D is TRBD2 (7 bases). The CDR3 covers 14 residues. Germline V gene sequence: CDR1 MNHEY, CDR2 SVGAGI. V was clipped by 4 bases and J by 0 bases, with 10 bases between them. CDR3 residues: CASSWGGASYEQYF. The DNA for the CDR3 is TGTGCCAGCAGTTGGGGGGGGGCCTCCTACGAGCAGTACTTC.

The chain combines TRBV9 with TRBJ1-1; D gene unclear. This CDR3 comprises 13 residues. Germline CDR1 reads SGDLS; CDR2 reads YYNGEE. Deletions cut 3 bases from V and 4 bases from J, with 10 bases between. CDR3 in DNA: TGTGCCAGCAGCGCAGCCGGAGGCACTGAAGCTTTCTTT. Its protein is CASSAAGGTEAFF.

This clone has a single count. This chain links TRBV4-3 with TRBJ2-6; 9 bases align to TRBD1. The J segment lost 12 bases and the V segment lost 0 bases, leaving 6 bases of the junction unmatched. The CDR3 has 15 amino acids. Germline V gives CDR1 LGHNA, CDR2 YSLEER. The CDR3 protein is CASSQDPGQGRVLTF. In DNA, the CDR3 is TGCGCCAGCAGCCAAGATCCGGGACAGGGACGCGTCCTGACTTTC.

The CDR3 DNA follows: TGTGCCAGCAGCCGACTAGCGGGGAACACCGGGGAGCTGTTTTTT. This sequence encodes CASSRLAGNTGELFF. This rearrangement joins TRBV6-5 to TRBJ2-2; 10 bases align to TRBD2. Per the germline V gene, CDR1 is MNHEY and CDR2 is SVGAGI. With 6 bases clipped from V and 1 base from J, the junction kept 2 bases outside the gene matches. The CDR3 runs 15 residues.

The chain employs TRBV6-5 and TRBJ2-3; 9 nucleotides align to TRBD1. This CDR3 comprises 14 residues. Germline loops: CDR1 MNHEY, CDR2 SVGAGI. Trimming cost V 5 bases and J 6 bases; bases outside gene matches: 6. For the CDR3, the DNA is TGTGCCAGCAGTGTGGGACAGGGAAGGGATACGCAGTATTTT. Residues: CASSVGQGRDTQYF.

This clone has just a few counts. CDR3 residues: CASSQALFDLAEQFF. The CDR3 DNA is TGTGCCAGCAGCCAAGCCCTCTTTGATCTAGCGGAGCAGTTCTTC. V gene TRBV4-2 combines with J gene TRBJ2-1; tentatively, D is TRBD2 (6 bases). Between the trimmed V and J ends, which lost 1 base and 10 bases, there was a span of 17 bases. The CDR3 contains 15 residues. Germline values: CDR1 LGHNA, CDR2 YNFKEQ.

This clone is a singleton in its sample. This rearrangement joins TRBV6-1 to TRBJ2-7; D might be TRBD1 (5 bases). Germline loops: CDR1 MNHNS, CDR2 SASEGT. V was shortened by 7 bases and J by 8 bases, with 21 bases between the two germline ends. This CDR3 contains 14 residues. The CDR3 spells CASTPIGASHQQYF. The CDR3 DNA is TGTGCCAGCACCCCAATTGGGGCCAGCCACCAGCAGTACTTC.

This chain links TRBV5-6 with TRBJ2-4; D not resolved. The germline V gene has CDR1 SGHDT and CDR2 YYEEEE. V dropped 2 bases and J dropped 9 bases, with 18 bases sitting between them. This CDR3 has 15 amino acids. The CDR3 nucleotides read TGTGCCAGCAGCTTCTACGTGGGTGAGGAAAGCATTCAGTACTTC. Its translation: CASSFYVGEESIQYF.

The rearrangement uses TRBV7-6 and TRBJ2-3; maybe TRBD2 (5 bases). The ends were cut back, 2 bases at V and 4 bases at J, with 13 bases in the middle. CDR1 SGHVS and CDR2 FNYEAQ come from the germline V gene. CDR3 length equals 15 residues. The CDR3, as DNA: TGTGCCAGCAGCTTATATGCGGGTCGCCCAGATACGCAGTATTTT. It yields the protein CASSLYAGRPDTQYF.

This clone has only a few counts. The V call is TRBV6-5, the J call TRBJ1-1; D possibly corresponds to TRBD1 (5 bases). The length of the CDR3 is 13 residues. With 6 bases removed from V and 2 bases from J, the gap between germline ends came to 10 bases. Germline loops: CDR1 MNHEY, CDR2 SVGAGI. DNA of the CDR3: TGTGCCAGCAGGAAGACAGCTAACACTGAAGCTTTCTTT. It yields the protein CASRKTANTEAFF.

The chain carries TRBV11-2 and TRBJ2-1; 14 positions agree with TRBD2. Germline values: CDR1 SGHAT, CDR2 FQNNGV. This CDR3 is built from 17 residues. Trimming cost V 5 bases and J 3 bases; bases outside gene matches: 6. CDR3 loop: CASSPGTSGSSYNEQFF. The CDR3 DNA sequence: TGTGCCAGCAGCCCCGGGACTAGCGGGAGTAGCTACAATGAGCAGTTCTTC.

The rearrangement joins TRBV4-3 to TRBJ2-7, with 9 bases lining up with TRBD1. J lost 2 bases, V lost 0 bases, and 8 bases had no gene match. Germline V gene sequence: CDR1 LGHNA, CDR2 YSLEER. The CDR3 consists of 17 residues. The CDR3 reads CASSQDFRGQGTYEQYF. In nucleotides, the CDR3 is TGCGCCAGCAGCCAAGATTTTCGGGGACAGGGAACCTACGAGCAGTACTTC.

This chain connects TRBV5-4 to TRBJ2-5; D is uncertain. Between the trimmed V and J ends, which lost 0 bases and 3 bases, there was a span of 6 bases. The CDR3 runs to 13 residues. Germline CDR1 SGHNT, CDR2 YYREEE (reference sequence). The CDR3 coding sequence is TGTGCCAGCAGCTTGGCCAGAAAAGAGACCCAGTACTTC. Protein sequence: CASSLARKETQYF.

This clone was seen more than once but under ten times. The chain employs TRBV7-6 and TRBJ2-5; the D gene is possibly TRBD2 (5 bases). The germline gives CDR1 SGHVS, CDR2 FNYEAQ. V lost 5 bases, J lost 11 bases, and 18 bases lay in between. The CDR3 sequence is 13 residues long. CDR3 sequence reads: CASSLVGELEQYF. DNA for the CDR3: TGTGCCAGCAGCCTAGTCGGGGAATTAGAGCAGTACTTC.

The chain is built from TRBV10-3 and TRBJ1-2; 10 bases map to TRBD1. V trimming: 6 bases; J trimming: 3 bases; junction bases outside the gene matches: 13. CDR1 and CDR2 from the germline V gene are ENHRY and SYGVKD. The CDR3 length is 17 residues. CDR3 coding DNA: TGTGCCATCAGACCGACAGGGGGCTATCTCATTGACTATGGCTACACCTTC. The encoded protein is CAIRPTGGYLIDYGYTF.

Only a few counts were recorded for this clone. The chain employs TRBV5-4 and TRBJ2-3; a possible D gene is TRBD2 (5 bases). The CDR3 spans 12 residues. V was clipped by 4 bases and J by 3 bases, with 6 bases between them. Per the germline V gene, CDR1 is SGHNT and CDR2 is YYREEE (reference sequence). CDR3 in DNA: TGTGCCAGCAGCCGGGGAACAGATACGCAGTATTTT. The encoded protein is CASSRGTDTQYF.